This record covers a single TCR beta chain. The target of this receptor is not known. No base qualities exist here, and no much larger clone lies one base off it. The source of the sample is a study of Tregs in tolerant kidney transplant recipients (dated by TCRdb to between 2019 and 2020). In the study overall: The study used TCRbeta sequencing to identify donor-specific regulatory T cells before combined kidney and bone marrow transplantation, then tracked those cells after transplant. TCRbeta repertoire sequencing was used in a few healthy controls to compare several ways of expanding Tregs specific for an allogeneic donor. On the study overall, not on this receptor specifically: Although technical replication error seemed to be minimal, the question of biological reproducibility was not addressed directly. The study was limited by small patient numbers, and the findings need validation in larger populations and under other immunosuppression protocols. Expanding Tregs with activated donor B cells appeared to identify the most biologically relevant and donor-specific TCRbeta repertoire.

Unstimulated Tregs (CD4+CD25+CD127-), CD4+ non-Tregs (CD4+CD25-), CD4 and CD8 cells were FACS-sorted from thawed PBMCs. Healthy control blood was obtained either as purchased buffy coats or from healthy volunteers. Healthy control blood was processed by Ficoll density gradient to PBMCs and cryopreserved; patient PBMCs were collected before and after transplant. For TCRbeta CDR3 sequencing, genomic DNA was extracted from sorted cells using the QIAGEN DNeasy Blood and Tissue Kit. Through immunoSEQ, high-throughput TCRbeta CDR3 sequencing was done commercially, including PCR amplification with internal controls and bias correction. The original methods were these. A unique productive TCRbeta sequence was defined by the CDR3 nucleotide sequence when primers matched, and otherwise by the CDR3 amino acid sequence together with the Vbeta and Jbeta genes. To correct for sorting error, sequences found in more than one sorted population at a frequency ratio of 2:1 or less were discarded, and the remaining shared sequences were assigned to the population with the higher frequency. Donor-reactive sequences were defined as at least 5-fold expanded in CFSE-low cells versus unstimulated cells, with frequency of at least 0.01% in CFSE-low cells. Repertoire divergence was quantified by Jensen-Shannon divergence using the top 100 TCRbeta sequences ranked by frequency. For any sample with multiple sequencing runs, sorting error was corrected in each run separately before the runs were pooled. The table comes from immuneACCESS by way of TCRdb, which keeps in-frame sequences with V and J called. Part of the clones is missing from these tables; in studies checked, under half for an unresolved V gene and the rest for unknown reasons. V, J and clone size derive from that table, while D and trimming were established from the DNA sequence. The sample yields 110,000 or so clones; around nine tenths were counted once. Jointly, the top ten make up approximately 0.54% of the sample.

Taken from cysteine to phenylalanine, the CDR3 has 15 residues. Just the 45-base CDR3 DNA is kept, in frame starting at base 1. Taken from the germline V gene (reference sequence), the CDR1 and CDR2 loops are PRHDT and FYEKMQ. Trimming at the junction amounts to 4 bases on V and 0 bases on J, and the germline ends lie 13 bases apart. The specimen sequenced was CD4+ T cells from blood. This clonotype was obtained from a human donor in good health. The rearrangement joined TRBV13 to TRBJ2-7; possibly the D gene is TRBD1, per 6 matching bases. The DNA sequence is TGTGCCAGCAGCTCGCCGGGACAAAGCTCCTACGAGCAGTACTTC. It translates as CASSSPGQSSYEQYF.